This T cell receptor (beta chain) originates from a study of shared clonotypes between healthy human individuals. On the study more broadly: With ages of 18 to 49, the donors were a couple of women and three men. For every donor, three CD4 naive, three CD4 memory, two CD8 naive and one CD8 memory plates were used.

Clones were read by immunoSEQ multiplex PCR, and TCRdb kept only the in-frame ones, dropping some. The table records about 820,000 clones, more than 85% of them present only once. Study conclusions and caveats: Clonotypes which were not shared had lower generation probabilities than clonotypes that all four donors shared.

The V gene lost 4 bases and the J gene lost 1 base, with 14 bases spanning the gap. This CDR3 region has 15 residues. Germline CDR1 and CDR2: PRHDT and FYEKMQ (reference sequence). Worth noting for this clone: Its antigen is not identified.

Terminally differentiated effector memory CD45RA+ cells were excluded by CCR7 positive selection of CD45RO-negative cells. Material for sequencing was naive CD8+ T cells sorted from blood. The chain couples TRBV13 to TRBJ2-7, with D tentatively TRBD1 (6 bases). The TCR sequence derives from a young man in good health. CDR3 DNA sequence: TGTGCCAGCAGCTCCCGGGACAAGGGATCCTACGAGCAGTACTTC. Its translation: CASSSRDKGSYEQYF.